The T cell receptor (beta chain) described here comes from a study of blood T cell repertoires in COVID-19. With regard to this clone: The sample carries other DNA sequences with the same CDR3.

V dropped 3 bases and J dropped 1 base, with 5 bases sitting between them. Germline V gene sequence: CDR1 KGHSH, CDR2 LQKENI. This CDR3 comprises 13 residues. Libraries were prepared by immunoSEQ multiplex PCR; TCRdb keeps only in-frame clonotypes and omits some of them. The sample yields around 130,000 clones, around 83% seen once. This sequence originates from a man younger than 40 who had recovered from COVID-19. The chain employs TRBV18 and TRBJ2-3; D gene ambiguous. The sequencing input was PBMCs or T cells enriched from blood (not recorded which). The CDR3 sequence: CASSPPGTDTQYF. CDR3 bases: TGTGCCAGCTCACCCCCCGGCACAGATACGCAGTATTTT.